The clone carrying this T cell receptor beta chain was detected ten times or more. Its antigen is as yet unknown. UMIs and a universal primer site were added when TCR cDNA was made by 5'RACE template switching. TCRdb itself ran the 5' RACE reads through MiXCR, one entry per CDR3 protein. The profile shows about 320,000 distinct CDR3 sequences, approximately 13% of them singletons. The record originates from a study of T cells after yellow fever vaccination. Study-wide context: SMART-Seq v4 Ultra Low Input prepared the low-cell-number fractions.

Findings and caveats of the study: Primary-vaccination clones mostly resurfaced post-booster (less than 98% CD4, more than 80% CD8).

The CDR3 is 14 amino acids. Trimming took 4 bases from V and 7 from J, leaving 17 bases between them. The germline V gene has CDR1 SGHTA and CDR2 FQGNSA. The rearrangement links TRBV7-2 to TRBJ2-7; a possible D gene is TRBD2 (5 bases). The sequence derives from a man aged 18 to 29 who received the YFV17D yellow fever vaccine. The sample in question was CD4+ T cells sorted from PBMCs, obtained 15 days after the yellow fever booster vaccination. CDR3 nucleotides: TGTGCCAGCAGCTCCTACCCTATAGCGCGGGAGCAGTACTTC. Residues: CASSSYPIAREQYF. Full variable domain (rest looked up from reference TRBV7-2 and TRBJ2-7): GAGVSQSPSNKVTEKGKDVELRCDPISGHTALYWYRQSLGQGLEFLIYFQGNSAPDKSGLPSDRFSAERTGGSVSTLTIQRTQQEDSAVYLCASSSYPIAREQYFGPGTRLTVT.